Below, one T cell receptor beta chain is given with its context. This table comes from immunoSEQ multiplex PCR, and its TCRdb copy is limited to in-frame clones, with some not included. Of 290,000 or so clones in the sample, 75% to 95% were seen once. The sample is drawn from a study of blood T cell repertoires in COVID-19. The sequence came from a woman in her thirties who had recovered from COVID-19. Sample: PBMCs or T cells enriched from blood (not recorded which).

The CDR3 nucleotides are TGTGCCTGGAGTGTACAAGCGGGAGGACCCACAGATACGCAGTATTTT. Its translation is CAWSVQAGGPTDTQYF. V and J are TRBV30 and TRBJ2-3; 9 nucleotides line up with TRBD2. The trim removed 0 bases at V and 2 bases at J, leaving 6 bases unmatched. The CDR3 is 16 residues long. Germline CDR1 and CDR2: GTSNPN and SVGIG (reference sequence). Full variable domain (remainder filled in from reference TRBV30 and TRBJ2-3): SQTIHQWPATLVQPVGSPLSLECTVEGTSNPNLYWYRQAAGRGLQLLFYSVGIGQISSEVPQNLSASRPQDRQFILSSKKLLLSDSGFYLCAWSVQAGGPTDTQYFGPGTRLTVL.